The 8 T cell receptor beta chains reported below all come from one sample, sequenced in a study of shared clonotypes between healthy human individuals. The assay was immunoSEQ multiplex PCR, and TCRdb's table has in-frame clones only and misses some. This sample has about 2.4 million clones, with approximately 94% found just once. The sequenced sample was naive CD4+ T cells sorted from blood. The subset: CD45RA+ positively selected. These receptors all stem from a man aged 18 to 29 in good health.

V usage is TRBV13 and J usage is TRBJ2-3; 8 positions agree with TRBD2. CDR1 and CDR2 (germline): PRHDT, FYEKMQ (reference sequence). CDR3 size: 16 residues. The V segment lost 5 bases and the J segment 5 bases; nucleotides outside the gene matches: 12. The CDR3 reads CASSPSGGRTKDTQYF. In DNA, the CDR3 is TGTGCCAGCAGCCCTTCGGGGGGGCGGACGAAAGATACGCAGTATTTT.

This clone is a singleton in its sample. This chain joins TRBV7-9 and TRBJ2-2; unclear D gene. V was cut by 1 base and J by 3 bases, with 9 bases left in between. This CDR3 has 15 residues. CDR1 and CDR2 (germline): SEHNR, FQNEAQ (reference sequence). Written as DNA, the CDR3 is TGTGCCAGCAGCTTAGTTCAACTGGACACCGGGGAGCTGTTTTTT. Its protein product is CASSLVQLDTGELFF. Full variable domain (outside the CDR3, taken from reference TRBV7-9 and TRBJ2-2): DTGVSQNPRHKITKRGQNVTFRCDPISEHNRLYWYRQTLGQGPEFLTYFQNEAQLEKSRLLSDRFSAERPKGSFSTLEIQRTEQGDSAMYLCASSLVQLDTGELFFGEGSRLTVL.

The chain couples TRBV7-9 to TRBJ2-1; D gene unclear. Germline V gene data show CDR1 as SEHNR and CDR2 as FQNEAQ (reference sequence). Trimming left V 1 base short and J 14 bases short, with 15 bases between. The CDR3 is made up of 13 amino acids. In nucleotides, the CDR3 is TGTGCCAGCAGCTTAGGGGCTCTGGCTGGGGAGTTCTTC. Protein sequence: CASSLGALAGEFF.

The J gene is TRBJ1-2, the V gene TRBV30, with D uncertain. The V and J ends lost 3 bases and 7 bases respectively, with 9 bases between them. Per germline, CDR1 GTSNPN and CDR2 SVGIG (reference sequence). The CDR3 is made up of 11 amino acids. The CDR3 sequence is CAWSRSRGYTF. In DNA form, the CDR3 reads TGTGCCTGGAGCCGGAGCCGTGGCTACACCTTC.

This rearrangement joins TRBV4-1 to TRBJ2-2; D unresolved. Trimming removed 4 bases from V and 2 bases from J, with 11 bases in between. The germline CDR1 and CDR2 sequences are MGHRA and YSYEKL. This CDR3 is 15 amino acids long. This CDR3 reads CASSLKILNTGELFF. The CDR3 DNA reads TGCGCCAGCAGCCTCAAGATACTAAACACCGGGGAGCTGTTTTTT.

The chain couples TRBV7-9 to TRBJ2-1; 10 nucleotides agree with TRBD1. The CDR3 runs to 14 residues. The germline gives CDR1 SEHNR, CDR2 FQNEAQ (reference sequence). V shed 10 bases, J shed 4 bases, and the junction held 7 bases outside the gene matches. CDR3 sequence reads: CATSTGGLYNEQFF. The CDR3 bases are TGTGCCACTTCGACAGGGGGCCTTTACAATGAGCAGTTCTTC.

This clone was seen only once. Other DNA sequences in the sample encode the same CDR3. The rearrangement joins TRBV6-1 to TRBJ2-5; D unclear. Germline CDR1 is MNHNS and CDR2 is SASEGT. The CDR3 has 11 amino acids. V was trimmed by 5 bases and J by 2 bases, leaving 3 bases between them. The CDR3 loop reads CASSLQETQYF. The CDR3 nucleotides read TGTGCCAGCAGTCTTCAAGAGACCCAGTACTTC.

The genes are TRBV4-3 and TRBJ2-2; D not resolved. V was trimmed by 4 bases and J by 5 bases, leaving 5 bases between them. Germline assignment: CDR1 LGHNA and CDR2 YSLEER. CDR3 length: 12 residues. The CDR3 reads CASSLGTGELFF. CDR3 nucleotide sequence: TGCGCCAGCAGCCTGGGGACCGGGGAGCTGTTTTTT.